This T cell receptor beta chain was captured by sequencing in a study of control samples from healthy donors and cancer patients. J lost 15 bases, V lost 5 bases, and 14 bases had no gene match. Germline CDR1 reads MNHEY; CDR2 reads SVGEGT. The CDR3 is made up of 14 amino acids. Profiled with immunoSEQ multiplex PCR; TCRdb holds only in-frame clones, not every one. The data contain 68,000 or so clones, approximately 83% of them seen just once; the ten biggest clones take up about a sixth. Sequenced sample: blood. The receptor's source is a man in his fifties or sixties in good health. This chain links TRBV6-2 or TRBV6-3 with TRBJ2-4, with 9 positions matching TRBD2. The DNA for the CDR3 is TGTGCCAGCAGTCCCCGTTGGCTAGCGGGAAGACCGTACTTC. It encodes CASSPRWLAGRPYF.